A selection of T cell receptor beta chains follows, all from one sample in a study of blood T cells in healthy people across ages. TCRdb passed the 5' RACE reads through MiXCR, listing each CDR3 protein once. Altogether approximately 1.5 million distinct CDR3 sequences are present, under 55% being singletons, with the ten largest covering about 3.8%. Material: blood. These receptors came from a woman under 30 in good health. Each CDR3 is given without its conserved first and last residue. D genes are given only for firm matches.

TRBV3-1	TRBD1	ASSQRTGQTFYEQY
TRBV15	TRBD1	ATSRVAGTGFHVLT
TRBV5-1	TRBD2	ASSLPRGRAGTDTQY
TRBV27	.	ASSQGLAKNIQY
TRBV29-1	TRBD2	SVEFPSGYSDTQY
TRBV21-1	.	ASSKGSGVAEAF
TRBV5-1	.	ASSYGTEDHYGYT
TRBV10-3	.	AISDADQPQH
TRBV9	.	ASSVEVRDGVEAF
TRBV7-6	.	ASSLDRELRDTEAF
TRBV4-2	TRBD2	ASSQDGASGYNEQY
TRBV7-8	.	ASSLVQSTEAF
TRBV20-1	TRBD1	SARDSGTGAYGYT
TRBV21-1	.	ASSKGERMWRTEAF
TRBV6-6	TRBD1	ASSVDRFDHEQY
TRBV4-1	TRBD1	ASSQMDRVGETQY
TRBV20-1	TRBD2	SALTSGKYEQY
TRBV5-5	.	ASSEDNARSEQY
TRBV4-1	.	ASSQGKGHSYNEQF
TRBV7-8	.	ASSLRRTDYEQY
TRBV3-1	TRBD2	TSSQDGTRATQF
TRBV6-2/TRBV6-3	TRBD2	ASRRSGVYTDTQY
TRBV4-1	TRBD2	ASSQGLARRDTQY
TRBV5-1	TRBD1	ASKTPSTGSSGANVLT
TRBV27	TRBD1	ASSFRTGGTAKSIQY
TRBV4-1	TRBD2	ASSQGLTSGRADTQY
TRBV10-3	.	AISDSGTRTATDTQY
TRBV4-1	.	ASSQAKGSNYGYT
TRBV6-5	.	ASSYHRDSVGRQF
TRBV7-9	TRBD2	ALSGLAGDTQY
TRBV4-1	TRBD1	ASSSLPGGENTEAF
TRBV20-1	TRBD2	SANRASGYQETQY
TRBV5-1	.	ASSIGGTGDTQY
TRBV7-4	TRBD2	ASSFLAGNQETQY
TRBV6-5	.	ASSYSFKDATARDTQY
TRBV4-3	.	ASSQVVGGADEQY
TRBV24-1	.	ATSDLLRQGGREQF
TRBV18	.	ASSQTSRADTQY
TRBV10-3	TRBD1	AISDPDRGAYNEQF
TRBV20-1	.	SAREIGQPNTGELF
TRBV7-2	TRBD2	ASSLVSGTSGGTDTQY
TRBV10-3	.	AIRARDWGTDTQY
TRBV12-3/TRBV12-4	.	ASREESGSYNEQF
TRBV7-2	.	ASSFLLNYEQY
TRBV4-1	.	ASSQGFGGFSAKNIQY
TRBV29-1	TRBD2	SVNSGGNTDTQY
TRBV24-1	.	ATSEPGTGELF
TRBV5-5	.	ASSLGPIILYNEQF
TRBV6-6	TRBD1	ASRLTGGNQPQH
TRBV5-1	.	ASSPGDLVEAF
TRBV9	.	ASSVEFRSDTQY
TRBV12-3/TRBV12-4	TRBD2	ASSFLAVYNEQF
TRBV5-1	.	ASSLDGTRTDTQY
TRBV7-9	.	ASSQSAGLNTEAF
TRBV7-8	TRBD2	ASSSGLVTYEQY
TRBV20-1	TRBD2	SARDVRLAGKNEQF